This T cell receptor beta chain is from a study of cytomegalovirus exposure and HLA in healthy donors. A multiplex PCR was run with 60 Vbeta primers and 13 Jbeta primers. Here immunoSEQ multiplex PCR was the method, and the copy in TCRdb shows in-frame clones only, minus some. The table records around 190,000 clones, about four fifths of them present only once. Nominal health characterized the donors when sampled, though unrecorded immune exposures were likely. The J segment lost 5 bases and the V segment lost 5 bases, leaving 2 bases of the junction unmatched. The CDR3 is 13 residues long. Germline V gene data show CDR1 as MNHNY and CDR2 as SVGAGI (reference sequence).

The genes are TRBV6-6 and TRBJ2-3; 9 bases fit TRBD1. The clonotype originates from a man younger than 35 in good health and CMV-seronegative. Material: PBMCs. The CDR3: CASSQGQGDTQYF. The CDR3 DNA reads as TGTGCCAGCAGTCAGGGACAGGGAGATACGCAGTATTTT.